This note documents a single T cell receptor beta chain sequence. The antigen is unknown. The source of the sample is a study of shared clonotypes between healthy human individuals. Points from the study as a whole: Across subsets, estimated richness was generally greater for naive than for memory populations.

Running of the assay took place at deep level. Profiling relied on immunoSEQ multiplex PCR, and the TCRdb table lists in-frame clones only, not all of them. The sample includes about 2,500,000 clones, around nine tenths of them seen just once. Germline loops: CDR1 MNHEY, CDR2 SVGAGI. The CDR3 contains 15 residues. J was trimmed by 7 bases and V by 6 bases; bases with no gene match: 10. Sequencing used naive CD4+ T cells sorted from blood. Subset given: CD45RA+ positively selected. The TCR originated in a man aged 18 to 30 in good health. The chain couples TRBV6-5 to TRBJ2-4, with 9 positions matching TRBD1. The DNA of the CDR3 is TGTGCCAGCAGCCCACCCCCGGGACAGGGTAACATTCAGTACTTC. This codes for CASSPPPGQGNIQYF.